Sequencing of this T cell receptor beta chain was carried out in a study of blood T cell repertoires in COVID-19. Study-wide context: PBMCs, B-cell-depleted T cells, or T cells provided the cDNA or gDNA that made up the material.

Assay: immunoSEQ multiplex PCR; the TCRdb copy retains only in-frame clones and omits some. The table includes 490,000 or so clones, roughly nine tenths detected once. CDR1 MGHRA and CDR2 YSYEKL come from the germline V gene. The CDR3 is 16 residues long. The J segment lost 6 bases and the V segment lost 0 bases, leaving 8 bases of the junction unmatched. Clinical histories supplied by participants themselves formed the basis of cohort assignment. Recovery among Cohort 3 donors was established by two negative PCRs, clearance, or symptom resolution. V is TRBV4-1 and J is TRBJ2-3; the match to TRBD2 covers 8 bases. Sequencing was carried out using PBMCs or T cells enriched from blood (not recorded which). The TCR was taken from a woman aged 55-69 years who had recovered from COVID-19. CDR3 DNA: TGCGCCAGCAGCCAAGAAGGAGCGGGGGCTGCGGATACGCAGTATTTT. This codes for CASSQEGAGAADTQYF.